This T cell receptor beta chain was profiled in a study of CD8+CD57+ T cells in acquired aplastic anemia (dated by TCRdb to the late 2010s). Some background on the complete study: DNA extracted from sorted CD4+ and CD8+ cells had a mean of around 3 ug, with a range of 0.2 to 27.4 ug. Mean read counts for healthy donor samples were 8.5 million to 10.8 million for CD4+ cells and roughly 12 million for CD8+ cells.

In the study, sorted CD4+ and CD8+ blood T cells from patients with severe aplastic anemia and from healthy subjects underwent deep sequencing of TCR repertoires. Ficoll-Paque density gradient centrifugation was used to isolate peripheral blood mononuclear cells. Before DNA extraction, CD4+ and CD8+ T cells were sorted with FACS or magnetic beads. This clonotype has at least ten counts. What this receptor recognizes is not known. No clone much larger than this one lies a single base away; base qualities are absent. Profiling of TCR beta VDJ combinations and CDR3 sequences used genomic DNA as the template. TCR repertoire sequencing was run on an Illumina HiSeq 2000. The authors' pipeline ran thus. Repertoires were assessed using TRBV/TRBJ rearrangement plots, CDR3 size and DJ length profiles, and Simpson's diversity index. The most abundant DNA sequence in the deep sequencing data was taken as the immunodominant clone. CDR3 amino acid sequences were checked for sharing between subjects and were compared against published repertoires and the VDJdb database. The public reads were quality trimmed at Q25 with fastp and then assembled into clones with MiXCR by TCRdb, keeping productive beta chains. For every CDR3 protein sequence, its rows merge into one entry that carries the most common genes and DNA. TCRdb, rather than the study authors, made the V and J calls. The sample table holds about 62,000 distinct CDR3 sequences, of which about 50% were seen once. The ten top clones hold roughly 2.5% of the sample.

The CDR3 starts with the cysteine, ends with the phenylalanine, and has 16 residues. The sequence is cut down to CDR3 DNA, 48 bases in frame from base 1. The germline ends are 21 bases apart after V is trimmed by 4 bases and J by 5 bases. As encoded in the germline V gene, CDR1 is SGHNT while CDR2 is YENEEA. Broad study findings and their caveats: About 28 CD8+ CDR3 sequences were found in both patients and controls but appeared to be highly expressed in patients and within the immunodominant clones of the patients. Patients and healthy controls showed no significant difference in CD8+ Simpson's diversity (P=0.060).

The clonotype originates from a human donor in good health, serving as a control. This chain is built from TRBV11-3 and TRBJ2-7, and the D gene may be TRBD2, 6 bases matching. Material: sorted CD4+, CD8+, or CD8+CD57+ T cells (not recorded which) from PBMCs. The CDR3 region reads CASSSPGRDWIHEQYF. DNA sequence: TGTGCCAGCAGCTCGCCGGGAAGGGACTGGATCCACGAGCAGTACTTC. The full variable domain, with segments outside the CDR3 supplied by the reference TRBV11-3 and TRBJ2-7 proteins, appears as EAGVVQSPRYKIIEKKQPVAFWCNPISGHNTLYWYLQNLGQGPELLIRYENEEAVDDSQLPKDRFSAERLKGVDSTLKIQPAELGDSAVYLCASSSPGRDWIHEQYFGPGTRLTVT.